What follows are 2 T cell receptor beta chains derived from one specimen sequenced in a study of early T cells in non-severe SARS-CoV-2 infection. Each CDR3 protein gets one entry after TCRdb re-called the 5' RACE reads with MiXCR. In the table there are some 77,000 distinct CDR3 sequences, roughly 9.6% of which are singletons. Sequencing was performed on whole blood. Source of these receptors: an adult who was a healthcare worker with PCR-confirmed SARS-CoV-2 infection or an uninfected control (not recorded which).

This chain uses TRBV5-1 with TRBJ2-3, with D possibly being TRBD1 (6 bases). The CDR3 runs to 14 residues. Trimming took 4 bases from V and 14 from J, leaving 23 bases between them. Germline V gene sequence: CDR1 SGHRS, CDR2 YFSETQ. CDR3 sequence: CASSPGHRDKVWYF. Here the CDR3 DNA reads TGCGCCAGCAGCCCGGGACACCGAGATAAGGTTTGGTATTTT.

The CDR3 spells CASSYGTSGTDTQYF. DNA for the CDR3: TGTGCCAGCAGCTACGGAACTAGCGGCACAGATACGCAGTATTTT. The chain uses TRBV11-2 and TRBJ2-3, with 7 bases aligning to TRBD2. Germline V gene data show CDR1 as SGHAT and CDR2 as FQNNGV. The CDR3 is made up of 15 amino acids. The V segment lost 4 bases and the J segment 1 base; nucleotides outside the gene matches: 5. The entire variable domain, with the rest obtained from reference TRBV11-2 and TRBJ2-3, is as follows: EAGVAQSPRYKIIEKRQSVAFWCNPISGHATLYWYQQILGQGPKLLIQFQNNGVVDDSQLPKDRFSAERLKGVDSTLKIQPAKLEDSAVYLCASSYGTSGTDTQYFGPGTRLTVL.